The TCR beta chain described here comes from a study of identical twins. Points from the study as a whole: Cord blood beta clonotypes present at high abundance carried fewer insertions; no such pattern appeared in memory repertoires. For out-of-frame beta sequences, excess twin sharing was weaker. Zero-insertion analyses might be partly confounded by invariant T cells like MAIT and iNKT.

Germline trimming cut 4 bases from V and 7 bases from J; bases unmatched to any gene: 8. Per the germline V gene, CDR1 is MDHEN and CDR2 is SYDVKM. This CDR3 contains 15 residues. Concerning this clonotype: As yet, its antigen is unknown.

TCRdb recomputed calls from the 5' RACE reads with MiXCR, one row per CDR3 protein. The data contain 690,000 or so distinct CDR3 sequences, under 9% of them singletons. This sample also belongs to another study, concerning yellow fever vaccine responses in identical twins.

This TCR was recovered from a woman between 18 and 29 years old in good health. V is TRBV28 and J is TRBJ2-1; 9 positions match TRBD2. Sequenced material: PBMCs. Here the CDR3 reads CASSSGGRAVNEQFF. CDR3 in DNA: TGTGCCAGCAGTTCGGGCGGGAGGGCAGTGAATGAGCAGTTCTTC.